This T cell receptor beta chain originates from a study of identical twins (dated by TCRdb to about 2016). About the full investigation: TCR alpha and beta repertoires from monozygotic twins, unrelated adults of various ages and cord blood were deep-sequenced to test whether fetal clonotypes persist. Replicate twin experiments were performed at different times using different library preparation protocols to rule out contamination. The full study reports these points: Zero-insertion analyses could be partly confounded by invariant T cells such as MAIT and iNKT, although diverse VJ usage argued against such confounding for most clonotypes. In beta out-of-frame sequences, excess twin sharing was weaker, because having fewer shared sequences lowered the signal-to-noise ratio. Recombination models systematically underestimated out-of-frame TCR alpha sharing in monozygotic twins but agreed with sharing between unrelated individuals. Compared with coincidental sharing between unrelated individuals, an excess of low generation-probability sequences was observed among out-of-frame TCR alpha sequences shared between twins. Fewer insertions were carried by abundant cord blood beta clonotypes; a weaker similar trend was observed in young adult naive repertoires, while no such trend was observed in memory repertoires. Because the same donors could not be followed over many years, the conclusions depended on cross-sectional statistical analysis.

All donors were healthy Caucasians. Three pairs of female monozygotic twins, all aged about 18 to 29 years, were included in the twin cohort. Positive isolation kits from Invitrogen were used to isolate the CD4+ and CD8+ T cell populations. The CDR3 covers 14 residues, taking in both the cysteine and the phenylalanine. Only CDR3 DNA is held: 42 bases, read in frame from base 1. V lost 4 bases and J lost 5 bases; the stretch between them is 14 bases long. CDR1 and CDR2, looked up from the germline V gene, are SNHLY and FYNNEI. For this clonotype: The antigen it recognizes is unknown. It has no much larger one-base neighbor in the sample; base qualities were not kept.

The library relied on 5' RACE. The instrument given in TCRdb is Illumina HiSeq 2000. A universal primer binding site was introduced by template switching, and a unique molecular identifier was present in the final cDNA, enabling accurate counting of TCR cDNA molecules. Specific primers in the conserved constant-segment region were used to synthesize first-strand cDNA for the TCR alpha and beta chains. Each cDNA library was double barcoded, with a SMART-Mk sample barcode plus Illumina barcodes, to control for contamination. Two successive PCR steps introduced TruSeq adapter sequences along with Illumina sample barcodes. The Illumina HiSeq platform was used with custom primers to sequence TCR alpha and beta cDNA libraries. The authors' pipeline ran thus. Unique molecular identifiers were extracted from raw reads with MiGEC, and CDR3 positions were determined with MiXCR. Recombination models were inferred per individual with the repgenHMM and IGoR tools using an EM algorithm. Shared clonotype analysis was performed with the tcR package in R, normalizing sharing by the product of cloneset sizes. Out-of-frame nonproductive sequences were analyzed to study raw recombination free of thymic and clonal selection effects. TCRdb handled the public reads itself, with Q25 trimming in fastp and clone calling in MiXCR, and kept productive beta chains. Every distinct CDR3 protein forms one entry, paired with its most common genes and DNA. V and J calls and clone size were set by TCRdb, not the authors. The sample records roughly 230,000 distinct CDR3 sequences, about 8% of which are singletons. The top ten constitute over 2.5% of the sample.

This same sample was also part of a study on yellow fever vaccine responses in identical twins. As described in the second report: According to the authors, in identical twins the way T cells responded to vaccination appeared partly convergent and partly personalized. In identical twins, the study followed T cell clones that responded to the vaccine with precision.

What was sequenced was CD8+ T cells sorted from blood. The source is a woman between 18 and 29 years old in good health. The chain is assembled from TRBV2 and TRBJ2-5, with TRBD2 tentatively as D gene (5 bases match). The sequenced DNA: TGTGCCAGCAGTGGTCTGCGGGTTGGGGAGACCCAGTACTTC. The encoded protein is CASSGLRVGETQYF.